This record concerns one T cell receptor (beta chain) sequence. Its antigen is still unknown. These data are taken from a study of T cells expressing NK-cell markers. Overall study: Each TCR beta repertoire originated in sorted T cells that were CD3+CD56+NKG2C+, CD3+CD56+NKG2C- or CD3+CD56-NKG2C+. HCMV seropositivity marked seven of the eight sequenced donors; one was seronegative.

CDR1 SGHVS and CDR2 FNYEAQ come from the germline V gene. This CDR3 has 16 residues. Study-wide results and limits: Roughly 6 of the donors carried dominant NKG2C+ clonotypes that took up about 1.0-7.0% of their CD8+ T cells. The leading position in the CD3+CD56-NKG2C+ fraction of a handful of donors also went to these clonotypes.

TCRdb reanalyzed the 5' RACE reads, giving one entry per CDR3 protein sequence and no DNA. The sample totals about 160,000 distinct CDR3 sequences. The TCR was taken from a woman aged 18-70 years in good health. The chain links TRBV7-6 to TRBJ2-7; TCRdb outputs TRBD2, but without DNA this stays unchecked. Sequenced: blood T cells: a sorted CD56 or NKG2C T cell subset, CD4+ or CD8+ T cells, or bulk PBMC T cells (not recorded which). The CDR3 spells CASSAGLAGGVYEQYF.